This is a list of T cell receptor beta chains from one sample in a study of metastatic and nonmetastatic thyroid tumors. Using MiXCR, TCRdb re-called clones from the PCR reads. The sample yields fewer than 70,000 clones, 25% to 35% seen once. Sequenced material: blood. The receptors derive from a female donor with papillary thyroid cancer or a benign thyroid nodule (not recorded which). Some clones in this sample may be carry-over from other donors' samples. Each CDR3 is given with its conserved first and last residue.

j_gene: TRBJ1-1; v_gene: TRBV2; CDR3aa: CASRRGGTEAFF
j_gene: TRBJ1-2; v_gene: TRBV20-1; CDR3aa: CNCGTDVYGYTF
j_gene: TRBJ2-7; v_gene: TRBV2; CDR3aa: CASSASSGSSYEQYF
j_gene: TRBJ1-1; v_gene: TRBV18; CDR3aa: CASPTEAFF
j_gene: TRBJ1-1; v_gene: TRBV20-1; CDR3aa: CSASTGNMNTEAFF
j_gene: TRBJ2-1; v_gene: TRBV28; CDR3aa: CASSFDIGDNEQFF
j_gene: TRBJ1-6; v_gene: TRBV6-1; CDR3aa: CASSGDTTGYSPLHF
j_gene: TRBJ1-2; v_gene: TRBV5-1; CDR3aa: CASSIGGSGYTF
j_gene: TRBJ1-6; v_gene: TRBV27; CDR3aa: CASSLFLISPGLSSYNSPLHF
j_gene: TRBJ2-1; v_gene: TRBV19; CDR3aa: CASSTRQGLSSYNEQFF
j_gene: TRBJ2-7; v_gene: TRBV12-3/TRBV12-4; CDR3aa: CASSPDRNEQYF
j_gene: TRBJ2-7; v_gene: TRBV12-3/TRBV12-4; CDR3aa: CASSFRDNYEQYF
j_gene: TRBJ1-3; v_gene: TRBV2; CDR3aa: CASSEGQVIRNTIYF
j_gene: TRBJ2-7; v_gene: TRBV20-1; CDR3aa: CSLAGASYEQYF
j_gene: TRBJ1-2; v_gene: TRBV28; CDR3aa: CASSGSPRDRGYTF